A single T cell receptor (beta chain) is shown here with its context. The antigen it recognizes is unknown. Qualities for individual bases were not recorded, and no much larger clone is one base off. The data originate from a study of naive and memory T cell subsets (dated by TCRdb to the late 2010s). About the investigation overall: An open-source, UMI-based TCR alpha and beta sequencing pipeline was applied to sorted naive and memory peripheral blood T cell subsets. The functional CMV T cell responses agreed completely with IgG serology results. RNA was DNase-treated and reverse transcribed with TCR constant-region primers, mostly using SuperScript III. Broader findings and caveats from the paper: A clonotype was defined as a single alpha or beta chain sequence rather than as a paired alpha/beta receptor. The repertoire findings for the naive and memory subsets could not be validated, as no ground truth was available. TCR abundance followed a power law whose exponent differed between naive and memory subsets but was consistent across the three individuals. Naive repertoires, especially CD8, contained a few larger clonotypes, possibly memory cells re-expressing CD45RA. RNA-based TCR counts may be influenced by expression changes linked to T cell activation and differentiation. In both CD4 and CD8 cells, the Gini index increased while Shannon and inverse Simpson diversity decreased from naive through CM, EM and EMRA. After error correction, over 90% of naive TCR sequences appeared only once, giving much steeper abundance distributions than memory subsets.

Library preparation employed UMI-ligation and nested PCR. The beta constant-region primer consisted of an equimolar mixture of two oligonucleotides that together covered TRBC1 and TRBC2. Four rounds of PCR, combining the SP2 primer with nested alpha and beta constant-region primers, were used to amplify the ligated cDNA. A single-stranded oligonucleotide carrying the SP2 primer and a 12-nucleotide UMI was ligated to the 3' end of the cDNA by T4 RNA ligase 1. Incubation of the ligation reaction lasted about 19-24 hours at 16 degrees C. PCR2 was usually performed as a SYBR Green qPCR and halted at a preset threshold so that over-amplification would not occur. Apart from the first purification, every purification step used Agencourt AMPure XP magnetic beads. Library quantification was done by Qubit, followed by a TapeStation check on which the main peak was expected at around 650 bp. The pooled libraries were sequenced on an Illumina MiSeq using v2 2x251 paired-end kits, which usually yielded 1-2 million reads per sample. Each sample library was pooled at around 4.1 nM, and roughly 5-7.5% PhiX was included to improve cluster recognition. The original methods were these. V and J genes were assigned to Demultiplexor-processed FASTQ reads by Decombinator through tag matching, with a single base-pair mismatch being allowed. By using UMIs, Collapsinator corrected both sequencing errors and the frequency errors caused by PCR heterogeneity. TCRs were translated and CDR3s were extracted from the conserved cysteine to the FGXG phenylalanine by CDR3Translator, with non-productive sequences being flagged. Repertoires were subsampled to equal numbers of UMI-defined TCRs before Gini, Shannon entropy and inverse Simpson indices were calculated. Within the linear range, a power law was fitted to clonotype abundance distributions using maximum likelihood. When run on a single naive CD8 sample, MIGEC and the pipeline yielded similar UMI counts, similar unique TCR numbers and similar clonal distributions. In one analysis, naive TCRs that were also found in any memory subset of the same donor were excluded from the naive repertoire. A set of approximately 6,800 CMV-associated CDR3 sequences, compiled from VDJdb and a published dataset, was used to search the repertoires. Through fastp at Q25 and MiXCR, TCRdb rebuilt clones from the public reads, retaining in-frame beta chains. One record per CDR3 amino acid sequence lists the most common genes and DNA. TCRdb, not the authors, supplied the V and J calls. This sample holds roughly 140,000 distinct CDR3 sequences; 15% to 25% were observed only once. The top ten constitute 0.6% to 0.7% of the sample.

TCR alpha and beta chain libraries were amplified separately from the second PCR step onward. CMV status of each donor was established by measuring IFNgamma production from CD4+ T cells after fresh PBMCs were stimulated overnight with CMV viral lysate. CD4 T cells were positively selected with Miltenyi beads, followed by positive selection of CD8 T cells from the CD4-negative fraction. Cells stained for CD3, CD4, CD8, CD45RA, CD27 and a live/dead dye were sorted on a BD Aria II into four subsets by CD45RA and CD27. Blood was obtained from a few healthy volunteers, and the blood from each volunteer was fractionated into CD4 and CD8 T cells and subsequently into four differentiation subsets. About 110 ml of peripheral blood was drawn per donor, and PBMC were isolated by Ficoll-Paque PLUS density-gradient centrifugation. The sorted cells were lysed in RLT buffer, after which RNA was extracted using a Qiagen RNeasy kit and kept at -80 degrees C.

Unmatched junction bases come to 5, with V trimmed by 1 base and J by 3 bases. The germline V gene specifies SGHVS as CDR1 and FQNEAQ as CDR2. The CDR3 holds 16 amino acids from the cysteine to the phenylalanine. The DNA shown is the 48-base CDR3, in frame from base 1. The source is a human donor in good health. The rearranged segments are TRBV7-8 and TRBJ2-2, with 7 bases matching TRBD1. The sample comprised naive CD8+ T cells from blood. Read against the paper, the sample's cell subset or site label means: naive T cells, CD45RA high CD27+. The CDR3 region has the sequence CASSLVDRVYTGELFF. The sequenced DNA is TGTGCCAGCAGCTTAGTAGACAGGGTGTACACCGGGGAGCTGTTTTTT.